The T cell receptor beta chain described here comes from a study of shared T cell receptors in the human thymus (dated by TCRdb to 2020 to 2023). Context from the whole study: The study examined how self-reactive, shared T-cell receptor alpha chains are generated in the human thymus.

From cysteine to phenylalanine, the CDR3 is 15 amino acids long. This entry keeps only the CDR3 DNA: 45 bases, framed from base 1. CDR1 and CDR2 are drawn from the germline V gene (reference sequence): SEHNR, FQNEAQ. At the junction V is shortened by 5 bases and J by 4 bases; bases outside the gene matches: 9. The method was the immunoSEQ multiplex PCR assay. The table comes from immuneACCESS by way of TCRdb, which keeps in-frame sequences with V and J called. Part of the clones is missing from these tables; in studies checked, under half for an unresolved V gene and the rest for unknown reasons. The sample table holds 500,000 to 850,000 clones, of which around 87% were seen once. The ten largest clones capture roughly 0.0089% of the sample. Points on this clone: Its antigen specificity is not known. No base-level quality is on record; no much larger clone is a single base apart.

These data were also filed under a second study, of human thymus T cells. The second study also describes: In Finland, the donors were immunologically healthy infants who were having open corrective cardiac surgery for congenital heart defects. Thymus tissue was obtained as surgical resects removed during corrective cardiac surgery. V and J gene segment usage appeared biased in both thymic and peripheral blood repertoires. The related research reported highly overlapping thymic TCR repertoires among unrelated individuals. The study characterized TCR alpha and beta repertoires from about 8 infant thymus samples and a few related peripheral blood samples. The cohort included about 6 male and a couple of female infants, with donor ages spanning 7 to 244 days. After being mechanically released from the tissue, thymocytes were kept at -70 degrees C in pellets of roughly 10-33 million cells. A QIAsymphony instrument was used to extract genomic DNA from the frozen cell pellets. The immunoSEQ multiplex PCR assay was used to amplify the TCRB and TCRAD loci from a standardized quantity of quality-controlled genomic DNA. The V(D)J region was spanned by amplicons of a length sufficient to cover the CDR3 and to identify V and J genes. Through the commercial immunoSEQ service, the amplicons were sequenced on an Illumina platform. Primer bias and sequencing errors were corrected using previously described methods, and TCRAD and TCRB definitions followed the IMGT database. immunoSEQ Analyzer 3.0 and VDJTools were used for repertoire analysis, which covered basic statistics, V/J segment usage, diversity estimates, rarefaction and pairwise overlap. Diversity was estimated using the Chao1, ChaoE, Efron-Thisted, Shannon and inverse Simpson indices, and was also estimated on datasets down-sampled to the size of the smallest sample. Repertoire overlap used strict matching of CDR3 nucleotide sequence, V gene and J gene, with Jaccard-based multidimensional scaling clustering. On average, thymus samples gave 800,000 or so unique TCRB clonotypes, whereas blood samples gave roughly 80,000.

Sequencing was done on a sample of thymocytes. This sequence originates from a boy under three years old with a congenital heart defect. Donor details come from another sample of the same person, matched by shared clones. The V and J genes are TRBV7-9 and TRBJ1-2, and 8 junctional nucleotides match TRBD1. The CDR3 protein is CASSKPDRDIYGYTF. The nucleotide sequence reads as follows: TGTGCCAGCAGCAAACCGGACAGGGACATCTATGGCTACACCTTC.